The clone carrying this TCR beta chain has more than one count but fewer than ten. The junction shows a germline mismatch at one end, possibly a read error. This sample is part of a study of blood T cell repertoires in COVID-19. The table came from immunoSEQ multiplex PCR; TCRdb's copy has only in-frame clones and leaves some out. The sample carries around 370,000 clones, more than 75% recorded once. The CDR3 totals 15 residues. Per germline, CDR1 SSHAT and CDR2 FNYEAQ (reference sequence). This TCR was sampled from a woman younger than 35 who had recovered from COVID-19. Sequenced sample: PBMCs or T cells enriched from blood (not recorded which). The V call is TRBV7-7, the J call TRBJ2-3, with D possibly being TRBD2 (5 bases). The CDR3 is CASSQGLASTDTQYF. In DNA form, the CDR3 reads TGTGCTAGCAGCCAAGGACTTGCTAGCACAGATACGCAGTATTTT.